The 24 T cell receptor beta chains in this list originate from one sample, sequenced in a study of blood T cell repertoires in COVID-19. Sequencing was performed with immunoSEQ multiplex PCR; in TCRdb, only in-frame clones are kept and a portion is missing. The sample has 150,000 to 200,000 clones; 84% are singletons. Sample: PBMCs or T cells enriched from blood (not recorded which). The receptors come from a man over 45 who had recovered from COVID-19.

The CDR3 loop is CAWSIFTEAFF. The DNA of the CDR3 is TGTGCCTGGAGTATCTTCACTGAAGCTTTCTTT. The chain couples TRBV30 to TRBJ1-1, with unresolved D. The CDR3 is made up of 11 amino acids. Germline loops: CDR1 GTSNPN, CDR2 SVGIG (reference sequence). V lost 2 bases to trimming and J lost 4 bases, with 5 bases between them.

The V call is TRBV18, the J call TRBJ1-2; D ambiguous. Germline V gives CDR1 KGHSH, CDR2 LQKENI. The length of the CDR3 is 14 residues. The V gene lost 2 bases and the J gene lost 2 bases, with 9 bases spanning the gap. The DNA of the CDR3 is TGTGCCAGCTCACCATCGGCCAGGAACTATGGCTACACCTTC. Residues: CASSPSARNYGYTF.

The chain uses TRBV21-1 and TRBJ1-5. TRBV21-1 is a pseudogene. This CDR3 region has 16 residues. The CDR3 loop reads CASCRVEGSVNQPQHF. The DNA for the CDR3 is TGTGCCAGCTGCCGGGTCGAAGGGAGCGTCAATCAGCCCCAGCATTTT.

This rearrangement joins TRBV6-4 to TRBJ2-1; TRBD2 matches at 13 bases. Unmatched junction bases numbered 2, after V lost 4 bases and J lost 8 bases. The CDR3 contains 14 residues. Germline assignment: CDR1 MRHNA and CDR2 SNTAGT. The DNA for the CDR3 is TGTGCCAGCAGTGGGACTAGCGGGGGCGATGAGCAGTTCTTC. It codes for CASSGTSGGDEQFF.

The chain recombines TRBV10-3 with TRBJ1-6; 7 nucleotides align to TRBD1. The CDR3 totals 15 residues. The ends lost 0 bases at V and 7 bases at J; junction bases unmatched: 3. Germline V gene sequence: CDR1 ENHRY, CDR2 SYGVKD. CDR3 sequence reads: CAISESGTANSPLHF. In DNA, the CDR3 is TGTGCCATCAGTGAGTCCGGGACAGCAAATTCACCCCTCCACTTT.

J is TRBJ2-1 and V is TRBV7-6, with 12 bases identical to TRBD1. The V segment lost 5 bases and the J segment 9 bases; nucleotides outside the gene matches: 8. The germline CDR1 and CDR2 sequences are SGHVS and FNYEAQ. The CDR3 runs to 15 residues. CDR3 nucleotides: TGTGCCAGCAGCCCCGGGACAGGGGGCTTGGGTGAGCAGTTCTTC. Translating it yields CASSPGTGGLGEQFF.

The chain combines TRBV3-1 (or the pseudogene TRBV3-2) with TRBJ2-7, with 10 bases lining up with TRBD2. The CDR3 has 16 residues. The V and J ends lost 6 bases and 2 bases, in that order; junction bases with no gene match: 10. Germline V CDR1 and CDR2: LGHDT, YNNKEL (reference sequence). The CDR3 is CASRQIAGGPPYEQYF. CDR3 in DNA: TGTGCCAGCAGACAAATAGCGGGGGGCCCCCCCTACGAGCAGTACTTC.

The chain has TRBV27 and TRBJ2-3, with 7 positions matching TRBD1. V shed 5 bases, J shed 1 base, and the junction held 0 bases outside the gene matches. The CDR3 sequence is 13 residues long. Germline V gene data show CDR1 as MNHEY and CDR2 as SMNVEV (reference sequence). In nucleotides, the CDR3 is TGTGCCAGCAGTACAGGGGGCACAGATACGCAGTATTTT. Amino acids: CASSTGGTDTQYF.

The chain carries TRBV11-2 and TRBJ1-1; possibly TRBD1 for D (6 bases). The germline V and J ends were trimmed by 5 bases and 0 bases, with 16 bases remaining between them. CDR3 length: 16 amino acids. Germline V gene lookup returns CDR1 SGHAT and CDR2 FQNNGV. The chain's CDR3 is CASSRDRLTLNTEAFF. The CDR3 coding sequence is TGTGCCAGCAGCAGAGACAGGTTGACCCTGAACACTGAAGCTTTCTTT.

V and J are TRBV14 and TRBJ2-7, with 7 bases that match TRBD2. This CDR3 is 16 amino acids long. With 0 bases clipped from V and 7 bases from J, the junction kept 12 bases outside the gene matches. The germline gives CDR1 SGHDN, CDR2 FVKESK. The CDR3 reads CASSQDPGRAFAEQYF. The DNA of the CDR3 is TGTGCCAGCAGCCAAGACCCAGGGAGGGCTTTCGCGGAGCAGTACTTC.

Regarding this clone: A junction boundary mismatches the germline segment, possibly from a read error. This chain joins TRBV7-7 and TRBJ1-5; 7 bases line up with TRBD1. Germline V gene lookup returns CDR1 SSHAT and CDR2 FNYEAQ (reference sequence). This CDR3 is built from 14 residues. In nucleotides, the CDR3 is TGTGCTAGCAGCCGACAGGGTAGCAATCAGCCCCAGCATTTT. Protein sequence: CASSRQGSNQPQHF. The whole variable domain, remainder taken from reference TRBV7-7 and TRBJ1-5, is GAGVSQSPRYKVTKRGQDVTLRCDPISSHATLYWYQQALGQGPEFLTYFNYEAQPDKSGLPSDRFSAERPEGSISTLTIQRTEQRDSAMYRCASSRQGSNQPQHFGDGTRLSIL.

The chain recombines TRBV18 with TRBJ1-4, with D perhaps matching TRBD1 (6 bases). The V gene's germline CDR1 is KGHSH and CDR2 LQKENI. The CDR3 length is 15 residues. Trimming removed 2 bases from V and 6 bases from J, with 13 bases in between. CDR3 amino acids: CASSPFAGVDEKLFF. The DNA of the CDR3 is TGTGCCAGCTCACCATTCGCAGGGGTGGATGAAAAACTGTTTTTT.

The V and J genes are TRBV11-2 and TRBJ1-3, with TRBD1 identical over 8 bases. The V and J ends lost 10 bases and 2 bases, in that order; junction bases with no gene match: 7. Germline V CDR1 and CDR2: SGHAT, FQNNGV. CDR3 size: 14 residues. The CDR3 is CATEETGAGNTIYF. DNA of the CDR3: TGTGCCACCGAAGAGACAGGGGCTGGAAACACCATATATTTT.

The chain combines TRBV5-1 with TRBJ1-1, with a weak D call TRBD1 (5 bases). Trimming shortened V by 0 bases and J by 5 bases, and 14 bases separated the two germline ends. The germline V gene encodes CDR1 SGHRS and CDR2 YFSETQ. The CDR3 is 15 amino acids. DNA of the CDR3: TGCGCCAGCAGCTTGGCCAACGGGGGAGGGACTGAAGCTTTCTTT. It yields the protein CASSLANGGGTEAFF.

The chain links TRBV6-1 to TRBJ1-2; TRBD1 aligns across 7 bases. Germline values: CDR1 MNHNS, CDR2 SASEGT. V lost 3 bases and J lost 4; bases outside the gene matches: 2. The CDR3 runs to 13 residues. CDR3 nucleotide sequence: TGTGCCAGCAGTGAGACAGGGCCCTATGGCTACACCTTC. As protein: CASSETGPYGYTF.

V gene TRBV7-9 combines with J gene TRBJ2-3; 9 bases line up with TRBD2. In germline, CDR1 is SEHNR, CDR2 FQNEAQ (reference sequence). This CDR3 has 18 amino acids. J was trimmed by 4 bases and V by 5 bases; bases with no gene match: 16. CDR3 residues: CASSTQSRGGGASDTQYF. The CDR3 DNA sequence: TGTGCCAGCAGCACCCAAAGCCGGGGCGGGGGGGCTTCAGATACGCAGTATTTT.

CDR3 coding DNA: TGTGCCAGCTCACCAGGACAGCAAGAGACCCAGTACTTC. Protein product: CASSPGQQETQYF. The rearrangement joins TRBV18 to TRBJ2-5, with D maybe TRBD1 (6 bases). Germline CDR1 and CDR2: KGHSH and LQKENI. The length of the CDR3 is 13 residues. Trimming pared 2 bases from V and 2 bases from J, leaving 6 bases between. Using reference TRBV18 and TRBJ2-5 for the parts outside the CDR3, the full variable domain is NAGVMQNPRHLVRRRGQEARLRCSPMKGHSHVYWYRQLPEEGLKFMVYLQKENIIDESGMPKERFSAEFPKEGPSILRIQQVVRGDSAAYFCASSPGQQETQYFGPGTRLLVL.

The chain couples TRBV18 to TRBJ1-3; 8 nucleotides line up with TRBD1. The V segment lost 2 bases and the J segment 4 bases; nucleotides outside the gene matches: 7. CDR1 is KGHSH, CDR2 LQKENI, per germline. The CDR3 is 16 amino acids. In nucleotides, the CDR3 is TGTGCCAGCTCACCAGCGCCGGGACAGGCGGGAAACACCATATATTTT. Translation: CASSPAPGQAGNTIYF.

The chain links TRBV30 to TRBJ1-6; maybe TRBD1 (5 bases). The CDR3 spans 14 residues. Germline V gene lookup returns CDR1 GTSNPN and CDR2 SVGIG (reference sequence). Trimming removed 5 bases at V and 4 bases at J, with 12 bases between. The DNA of the CDR3 is TGTGCCTGGCACCGGGGGGTTTATAATTCACCCCTCCACTTT. As protein: CAWHRGVYNSPLHF.

The chain employs TRBV6-1 and TRBJ1-2; D is undetermined. Germline loops: CDR1 MNHNS, CDR2 SASEGT. The CDR3 is 12 residues long. Between the trimmed V and J ends, which lost 6 bases and 8 bases, there was a span of 13 bases. The CDR3 region has the DNA TGTGCCAGCAGCCAAACTAGGGAGGGCTACACCTTC. As protein: CASSQTREGYTF.

The J gene is TRBJ2-5, the V gene TRBV7-6, with D maybe TRBD1 (6 bases). Looked up from germline, CDR1 is SGHVS and CDR2 is FNYEAQ. V was clipped by 5 bases and J by 5 bases, with 15 bases between them. The CDR3 is 14 residues long. CDR3 sequence: CASSRSGGRETQYF. The CDR3 nucleotides are TGTGCCAGCAGCCGGAGTGGGGGCCGGGAGACCCAGTACTTC.

This clone occurred a few times. The rearrangement uses TRBV5-1 and TRBJ2-2; TRBD1 agrees at 9 bases. Germline-derived CDR1 and CDR2 are SGHRS and YFSETQ. The CDR3 consists of 16 residues. The J segment lost 5 bases and the V segment lost 4 bases, leaving 9 bases of the junction unmatched. The CDR3 sequence: CASSPQGAIGTGELFF. As DNA, the CDR3 is TGCGCCAGCAGCCCACAGGGGGCGATTGGGACCGGGGAGCTGTTTTTT.

The rearrangement joins TRBV3-1 (or the pseudogene TRBV3-2) to TRBJ1-2; 9 positions match TRBD1. The CDR3 has 17 residues. Trimming at V came to 3 bases and at J to 2 bases, leaving 10 bases not matched to a gene. Germline lookup yields CDR1 LGHDT and CDR2 YNNKEL (reference sequence). CDR3: CASSQGTTGTGNYGYTF. The CDR3 DNA is TGTGCCAGCAGCCAGGGTACGACCGGGACAGGGAACTATGGCTACACCTTC.

The chain carries TRBV19 and TRBJ2-7, with TRBD2 as a possible D gene (5 bases). The germline gives CDR1 LNHDA, CDR2 SQIVND (reference sequence). V lost 10 bases to trimming and J lost 6 bases, with 22 bases between them. CDR3 length: 14 residues. The CDR3: CAKSPSSKISEQYF. The CDR3 DNA is TGTGCCAAGAGCCCCTCTAGCAAAATCTCCGAGCAGTACTTC.